Each of the 21 T cell receptor beta chains below was sequenced from the same sample in a study of blood T cell repertoires in COVID-19. This table comes from immunoSEQ multiplex PCR, and its TCRdb copy is limited to in-frame clones, with some not included. Seen here are about 92,000 clones, 85% observed once, and the top ten hold roughly 37%. Sequenced sample: peripheral blood. All receptors come from a man of 80 years or more with acute or convalescent COVID-19.

V and J are TRBV11-1 and TRBJ2-1; 9 bases are a match to TRBD1. V lost 5 bases to trimming and J lost 6 bases; unmatched junction nucleotides: 2. The CDR3 is 13 residues long. Germline-derived CDR1 and CDR2 are SGHAT and FQDESV (reference sequence). The CDR3 loop is CASSVDRGNEQFF. The CDR3, as DNA: TGTGCCAGCAGCGTGGACAGGGGCAATGAGCAGTTCTTC.

V gene TRBV27 combines with J gene TRBJ2-7; D possibly corresponds to TRBD1 (6 bases). Germline V gene sequence: CDR1 MNHEY, CDR2 SMNVEV (reference sequence). This CDR3 is built from 11 residues. V lost 8 bases and J 6 bases, leaving 11 bases between the germline ends. The CDR3 sequence is CASSGGGEQYF. CDR3 DNA sequence: TGTGCCAGCTCTGGGGGCGGCGAGCAGTACTTC.

This chain uses TRBV11-2 with TRBJ1-5; the D gene is possibly TRBD1 (6 bases). The length of the CDR3 is 15 residues. Per germline, CDR1 SGHAT and CDR2 FQNNGV. V was shortened by 1 base and J by 6 bases, with 13 bases between the two germline ends. CDR3 protein: CASSLAPGAGQPQHF. The CDR3 DNA reads TGTGCCAGCAGCTTAGCCCCAGGGGCAGGTCAGCCCCAGCATTTT. The whole variable domain, filled in from reference TRBV11-2 and TRBJ1-5, reads EAGVAQSPRYKIIEKRQSVAFWCNPISGHATLYWYQQILGQGPKLLIQFQNNGVVDDSQLPKDRFSAERLKGVDSTLKIQPAKLEDSAVYLCASSLAPGAGQPQHFGDGTRLSIL.

This chain links TRBV28 with TRBJ1-2; 10 positions agree with TRBD1. Germline loops: CDR1 MDHEN, CDR2 SYDVKM. The CDR3 sequence is 15 residues long. With 7 bases clipped from V and 3 bases from J, the junction kept 8 bases outside the gene matches. This CDR3 is CASTLSGTGDYGYTF. As DNA, the CDR3 is TGTGCCAGCACCCTCTCAGGGACAGGGGACTATGGCTACACCTTC.

The chain links TRBV7-9 to TRBJ1-1; TRBD1 aligns across 9 bases. V gave up 5 bases and J gave up 4 bases; unmatched junction bases: 5. Germline V gene lookup returns CDR1 SEHNR and CDR2 FQNEAQ (reference sequence). The length of the CDR3 is 14 residues. CDR3 DNA sequence: TGTGCCAGCAGCAACCGGGACAGGGTCACTGAAGCTTTCTTT. This gives the protein CASSNRDRVTEAFF.

J is TRBJ2-5 and V is TRBV18; D unresolved. The CDR3 runs to 13 residues. Germline values: CDR1 KGHSH, CDR2 LQKENI. Between the trimmed V and J ends, which lost 2 bases and 2 bases, there was a span of 6 bases. CDR3 sequence (DNA): TGTGCCAGCTCACCATTGCGGCAAGAGACCCAGTACTTC. This sequence encodes CASSPLRQETQYF.

This clone was found once. The V call is TRBV7-2, the J call TRBJ2-3; 8 bases fit TRBD2. This CDR3 contains 14 residues. The V gene's germline CDR1 is SGHTA and CDR2 FQGNSA. V gave up 6 bases and J gave up 4 bases; unmatched junction bases: 6. CDR3 amino acids: CASRISGTSDTQYF. The DNA of the CDR3 is TGTGCCAGCAGGATTAGCGGGACCTCAGATACGCAGTATTTT.

In this sample, this clone turned up a few times. This chain uses TRBV28 with TRBJ1-2; D gene ambiguous. Germline values: CDR1 MDHEN, CDR2 SYDVKM. The length of the CDR3 is 12 residues. V shed 4 bases and J shed 8 bases, with 11 bases lying between them. CDR3 amino acids: CASSSSGYGYTF. The CDR3 bases are TGTGCCAGCAGTTCCTCCGGGTACGGCTACACCTTC.

This rearrangement joins TRBV4-1 to TRBJ1-2, with TRBD1 matching 9 bases. The CDR3 is 16 amino acids. Germline CDR1 MGHRA, CDR2 YSYEKL. V lost 1 base and J lost 8; bases outside the gene matches: 11. CDR3: CASSQGRTGVEGGYTF. The CDR3 nucleotides read TGCGCCAGCAGCCAAGGCCGGACAGGGGTCGAGGGCGGCTACACCTTC.

The V gene is TRBV18, the J gene TRBJ1-2, with TRBD1 identical over 9 bases. The germline V gene has CDR1 KGHSH and CDR2 LQKENI. Trimming took 1 base from V and 2 from J; bases not matched to a gene: 2. There are 15 residues in the CDR3. Written as DNA, the CDR3 is TGTGCCAGCTCACCACTGGGACAGGGAAACTATGGCTACACCTTC. Encoded protein: CASSPLGQGNYGYTF.

This chain uses TRBV29-1 with TRBJ1-2, with 9 bases aligning to TRBD1. The CDR3 length is 13 residues. Germline V CDR1 and CDR2: SQVTM, ANQGSEA. The V segment lost 5 bases and the J segment 7 bases; nucleotides outside the gene matches: 8. CDR3 nucleotides: TGCAGCGTTCTGCCGGGACAGGGTCGTGGCTACACCTTC. This gives the protein CSVLPGQGRGYTF.

This chain connects TRBV24-1 to TRBJ2-1, with 9 bases lining up with TRBD1. CDR3 length equals 15 residues. The V segment lost 7 bases and the J segment 10 bases; nucleotides outside the gene matches: 13. The germline CDR1 and CDR2 sequences are KGHDR and SFDVKD. The CDR3 loop reads CATSQSGTGYKEQFF. The CDR3 DNA sequence: TGTGCCACCAGCCAGTCCGGGACAGGGTATAAGGAGCAGTTCTTC.

This rearrangement joins TRBV25-1 to TRBJ1-1, with TRBD1 matching 7 bases. The CDR3 totals 14 residues. After removal of 3 bases from V and 4 bases from J, the junction contained 5 bases not matched to a gene. CDR1 is MGHDK and CDR2 is SYGVNS in the germline V gene. CDR3 loop: CASSETGLGTEAFF. CDR3 in DNA: TGTGCCAGCAGTGAGACAGGGTTGGGCACTGAAGCTTTCTTT.

V gene TRBV11-2 combines with J gene TRBJ2-3; unclear D gene. CDR1 and CDR2 from the germline V gene are SGHAT and FQNNGV. This CDR3 region has 14 residues. Trimming took off 3 bases at V and 0 bases at J, with 7 bases between the two ends. The CDR3 protein is CASSLADSTDTQYF. Here the CDR3 DNA reads TGTGCCAGCAGCTTGGCGGATAGCACAGATACGCAGTATTTT.

The chain joins TRBV6-5 to TRBJ1-5; D is uncertain. Between the trimmed V and J ends, which lost 8 bases and 4 bases, there was a span of 9 bases. The CDR3 totals 12 residues. The germline V gene has CDR1 MNHEY and CDR2 SVGAGI. CDR3 sequence reads: CASSGLNQPQHF. In DNA form, the CDR3 reads TGTGCCAGCTCTGGCCTTAATCAGCCCCAGCATTTT.

This clone turned up a few times. The chain links TRBV14 to TRBJ1-1; D unclear. V was clipped by 0 bases and J by 1 base, with 9 bases between them. CDR3 length equals 15 residues. Germline-derived CDR1 and CDR2 are SGHDN and FVKESK. CDR3 residues: CASSQDLAGNTEAFF. CDR3 nucleotide sequence: TGTGCCAGCAGCCAAGATCTTGCGGGGAACACTGAAGCTTTCTTT.

The rearrangement joins TRBV7-9 to TRBJ1-1; possibly TRBD1 for D (5 bases). The germline gives CDR1 SEHNR, CDR2 FQNEAQ (reference sequence). The CDR3 has 14 amino acids. The germline V and J ends were trimmed by 3 bases and 3 bases, with 11 bases remaining between them. In DNA form, the CDR3 reads TGTGCCAGCAGCTTGAAGGGAGGGGACACTGAAGCTTTCTTT. It translates to CASSLKGGDTEAFF.

The chain has TRBV10-3 and TRBJ2-1; the match to TRBD2 covers 7 bases. Germline V CDR1 and CDR2: ENHRY, SYGVKD. CDR3 length equals 13 residues. V was pared by 9 bases and J by 4 bases, with 6 bases of the junction left unmatched. The CDR3 nucleotides read TGTGCCATAAAGCGGGAACCATACAATGAGCAGTTCTTC. This codes for CAIKREPYNEQFF.

This sequence joins TRBV19 and TRBJ2-3, with a weak D call TRBD2 (5 bases). Trimming cost V 1 base and J 8 bases, with 13 bases left between them. Germline-derived CDR1 and CDR2 are LNHDA and SQIVND (reference sequence). The CDR3 consists of 14 residues. In DNA, the CDR3 is TGTGCCAGTAGTATAGGGCGCATGGAGGCTACGCAGTATTTT. It codes for CASSIGRMEATQYF. Variable domain in full (rest from reference TRBV19 and TRBJ2-3): DGGITQSPKYLFRKEGQNVTLSCEQNLNHDAMYWYRQDPGQGLRLIYYSQIVNDFQKGDIAEGYSVSREKKESFPLTVTSAQKNPTAFYLCASSIGRMEATQYFGPGTRLTVL.

This clone was seen only once. The chain recombines TRBV11-2 with TRBJ1-2, with D hard to call. This CDR3 is 13 amino acids long. With 1 base removed from V and 5 bases from J, the gap between germline ends came to 8 bases. CDR1 is SGHAT and CDR2 is FQNNGV in the germline V gene. The CDR3 nucleotides are TGTGCCAGCAGCTTAGGGTCGACTTATGGCTACACCTTC. The encoded protein is CASSLGSTYGYTF.

The chain uses TRBV29-1 and TRBJ1-2; D is unclear. The germline gives CDR1 SQVTM, CDR2 ANQGSEA. Between the trimmed V and J ends, which lost 4 bases and 7 bases, there was a span of 22 bases. The CDR3 is 15 amino acids. The CDR3 bases are TGCAGCGTTGTGAATGGGTGGACGACTAGTGGTGGCTACACCTTC. Translated, it gives CSVVNGWTTSGGYTF.